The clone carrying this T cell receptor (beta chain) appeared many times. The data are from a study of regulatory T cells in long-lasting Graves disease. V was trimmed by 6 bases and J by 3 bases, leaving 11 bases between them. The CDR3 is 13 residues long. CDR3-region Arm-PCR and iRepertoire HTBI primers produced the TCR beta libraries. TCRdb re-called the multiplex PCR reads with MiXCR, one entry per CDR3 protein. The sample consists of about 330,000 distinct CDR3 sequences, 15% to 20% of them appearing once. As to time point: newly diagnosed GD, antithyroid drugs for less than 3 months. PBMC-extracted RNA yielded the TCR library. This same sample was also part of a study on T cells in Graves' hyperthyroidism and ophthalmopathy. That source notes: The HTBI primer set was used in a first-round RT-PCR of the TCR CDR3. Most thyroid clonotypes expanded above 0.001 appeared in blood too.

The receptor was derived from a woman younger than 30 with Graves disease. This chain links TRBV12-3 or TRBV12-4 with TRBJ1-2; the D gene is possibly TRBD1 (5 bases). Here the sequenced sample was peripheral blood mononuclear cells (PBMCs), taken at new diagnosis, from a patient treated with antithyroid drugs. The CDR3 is CASSRGTYYGYTF. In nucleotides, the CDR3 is TGTGCCAGCAGCCGGGGCACCTACTATGGCTACACCTTC.